The source of this TCR beta chain is a study of blood T cell repertoires in COVID-19. In the study overall: Acute-phase and convalescent COVID-19 samples originated in the United States, Italy and Spain. PBMCs, B-cell-depleted T cells, or T cells were the source of the cDNA or gDNA that made up the material.

Original analysis: Scientists estimated how many nucleated cells there were by amplifying reference gene primers. Libraries were prepared by immunoSEQ multiplex PCR; TCRdb keeps only in-frame clonotypes and omits some of them. Clone size and V and J calls were adopted from that table, with D and trimming inferred from the DNA. Of roughly 290,000 clones listed, 87% are singletons. Germline V lookup: CDR1 GTSNPN, CDR2 SVGIG (reference sequence). The CDR3 is made up of 13 amino acids. Trimming removed 4 bases at V and 9 bases at J, with 16 bases between. The source of this sequence is a woman aged 45-65 years who had recovered from COVID-19. The V call is TRBV30, the J call TRBJ1-5; D might be TRBD1 (5 bases). Sequencing was performed on peripheral blood. The CDR3 spells CAWTPAGEAPQHF. The CDR3 DNA is TGTGCCTGGACCCCAGCGGGGGAAGCGCCCCAGCATTTT. The full variable domain, in which reference TRBV30 and TRBJ1-5 provide the parts outside the CDR3, is SQTIHQWPATLVQPVGSPLSLECTVEGTSNPNLYWYRQAAGRGLQLLFYSVGIGQISSEVPQNLSASRPQDRQFILSSKKLLLSDSGFYLCAWTPAGEAPQHFGDGTRLSIL.